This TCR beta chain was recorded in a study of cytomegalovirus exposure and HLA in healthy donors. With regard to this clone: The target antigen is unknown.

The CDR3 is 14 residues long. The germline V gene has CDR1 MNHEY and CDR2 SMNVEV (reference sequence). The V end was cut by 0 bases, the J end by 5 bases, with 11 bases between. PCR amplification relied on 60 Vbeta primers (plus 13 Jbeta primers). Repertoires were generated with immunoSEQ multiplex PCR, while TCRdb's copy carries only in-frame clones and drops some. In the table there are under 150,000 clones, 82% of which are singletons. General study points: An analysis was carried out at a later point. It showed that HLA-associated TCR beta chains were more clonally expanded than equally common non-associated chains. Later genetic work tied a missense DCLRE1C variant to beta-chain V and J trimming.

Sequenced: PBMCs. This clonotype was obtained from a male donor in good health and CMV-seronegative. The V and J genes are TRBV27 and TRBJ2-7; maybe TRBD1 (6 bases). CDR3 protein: CASSLSLGADEQYF. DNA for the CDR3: TGTGCCAGCAGTTTATCCCTGGGGGCCGACGAGCAGTACTTC.